This is a list of T cell receptor beta chains from one sample in a study of blood T cells in healthy people across ages. TCRdb called the 5' RACE reads again in MiXCR, with one record for every CDR3 protein. The profile covers approximately 960,000 distinct CDR3 sequences, with almost 30% appearing a single time and roughly 10% taken by the ten largest. This sample also belongs to another study, concerning T cells of mothers and their children.

The source material was blood. The receptors derive from a woman between 40 and 55 years old in good health. Each CDR3 is given with its conserved first and last residue. A D gene is named only where the DNA matches it firmly. The size entry is marked missing in some rows and otherwise reads once, few, many or a size class.

many NA TRBJ2-4 TRBV10-3 CAISEYEGVAKNIQYF TGTGCCATCAGTGAGTATGAAGGAGTAGCCAAAAACATTCAGTACTTC
many NA TRBJ2-7 TRBV30 CAWSKDISYEQYF TGTGCCTGGAGTAAGGACATCTCCTACGAGCAGTACTTC
NA TRBD1 TRBJ2-1 TRBV7-2 CASSSRQGARNEQFF TGTGCCAGCAGCTCCCGACAGGGGGCGAGGAATGAGCAGTTCTTC
many NA TRBJ1-2 TRBV20-1 CSASSQGSNYGYTF TGCAGTGCTAGCTCTCAGGGCAGCAACTATGGCTACACCTTC
NA NA TRBJ2-7 TRBV6-5 CASSQPGSYEQYF TGTGCCAGCAGTCAGCCCGGGAGCTACGAGCAGTACTTC
NA TRBD1 TRBJ2-1 TRBV15 CATSRETGGNEQFF TGTGCCACCAGCAGGGAGACAGGGGGAAATGAGCAGTTCTTC
NA NA TRBJ1-5 TRBV10-3 CAIRDLGPPNPQHF TGTGCCATCAGGGACCTGGGACCGCCTAACCCCCAGCATTTT
many NA TRBJ2-7 TRBV20-1 CSAFLAGTYEQYF TGCAGTGCTTTTCTAGCAGGGACCTACGAGCAGTACTTC
few TRBD2 TRBJ2-1 TRBV5-6 CASSLPGGGNEQFF TGTGCCAGCAGTCTCCCGGGGGGGGGCAATGAGCAGTTCTTC
few NA TRBJ1-3 TRBV7-9 CASSPAPGNTIYF TGTGCCAGCAGCCCCGCCCCTGGAAACACCATATATTTT
few NA TRBJ1-2 TRBV30 CAWSVGVQLQGPGYTF TGTGCCTGGAGTGTCGGGGTTCAGTTGCAGGGACCTGGCTACACCTTC
NA NA TRBJ2-5 TRBV5-6 CARSLTTAEETQYF TGTGCCCGCAGCTTAACTACTGCCGAAGAGACCCAGTACTTC
few TRBD1 TRBJ1-1 TRBV7-3 CASSLTPTYGTGIEAFF TGTGCCAGCAGCTTAACCCCAACTTACGGGACAGGGATTGAAGCTTTCTTT
many NA TRBJ2-7 TRBV28 CASSQPSYEQYF TGTGCCAGCAGTCAACCTAGCTACGAGCAGTACTTC
few NA TRBJ1-4 TRBV11-1 CASSFGTPQKLFF TGTGCCAGCAGCTTCGGGACCCCGCAAAAACTGTTTTTT